One T cell receptor (beta chain) is described in this entry. The CDR3 has 12 residues. Germline V gene sequence: CDR1 MDHEN, CDR2 SYDVKM. V was clipped by 6 bases and J by 14 bases; unmatched bases: 6. Every bit of the isolated RNA underwent reverse transcription, so sequencing read expressed TCRB transcripts. The read count averaged about 3.57 million across naive, central memory and regulatory T cell samples. Here immunoSEQ multiplex PCR was the method, and the copy in TCRdb shows in-frame clones only, minus some. The repertoire holds 240,000 or so clones, with around 65% as singletons. This specimen comes from a study of beta chain features in type 1 diabetes.

V usage is TRBV28 and J usage is TRBJ2-2, with 10 bases fitting TRBD1. The specimen sequenced was naive CD4+ T cells from blood. The sequence was obtained from a man younger than 45 in good health. The CDR3 DNA is TGTGCCAGCAGAATGACAGGGGGCGAACTGTTTTTT. This sequence encodes CASRMTGGELFF.